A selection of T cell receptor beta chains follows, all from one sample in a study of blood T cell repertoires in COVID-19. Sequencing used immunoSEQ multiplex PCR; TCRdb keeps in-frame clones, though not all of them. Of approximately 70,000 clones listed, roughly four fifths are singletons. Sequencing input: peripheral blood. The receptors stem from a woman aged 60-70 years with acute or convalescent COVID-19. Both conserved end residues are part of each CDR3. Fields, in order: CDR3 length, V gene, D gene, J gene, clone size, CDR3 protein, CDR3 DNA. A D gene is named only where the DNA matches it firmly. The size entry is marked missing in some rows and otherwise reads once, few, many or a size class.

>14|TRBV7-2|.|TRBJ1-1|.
CASSLARGGTEAFF
TGTGCCAGCAGCTTAGCGCGGGGGGGAACTGAAGCTTTCTTT
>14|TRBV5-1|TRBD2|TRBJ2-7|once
CASSPGGSSYEQYF
TGCGCCAGCAGCCCGGGGGGAAGCTCCTACGAGCAGTACTTC
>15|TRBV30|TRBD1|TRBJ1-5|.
CAWSVAGQHNQPQHF
TGTGCCTGGAGTGTCGCGGGACAGCACAATCAGCCCCAGCATTTT
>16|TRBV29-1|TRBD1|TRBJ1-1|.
CSVKPGTGGSKTEAFF
TGCAGCGTTAAACCCGGGACAGGGGGAAGCAAGACTGAAGCTTTCTTT
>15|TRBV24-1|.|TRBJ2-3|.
CATSDLRDSTDTQYF
TGTGCCACCAGTGATTTGCGGGACTCCACAGATACGCAGTATTTT
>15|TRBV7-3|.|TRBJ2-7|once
CASSFRGLSSYEQYF
TGTGCCAGCAGCTTTCGCGGGTTGAGCTCCTACGAGCAGTACTTC
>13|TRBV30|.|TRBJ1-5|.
CAWSVEGNQPQHF
TGTGCCTGGAGTGTGGAGGGGAATCAGCCCCAGCATTTT
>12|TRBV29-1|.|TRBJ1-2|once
CSVEQGSDGYTF
TGCAGCGTTGAACAGGGCTCTGATGGCTACACCTTC
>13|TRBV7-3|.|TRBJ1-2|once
CASSLGQGYGYTF
TGTGCCAGCAGCTTGGGGCAGGGGTATGGCTACACCTTC
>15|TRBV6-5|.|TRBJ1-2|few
CASTREDTANYGYTF
TGTGCCAGCACCCGGGAGGACACTGCTAACTATGGCTACACCTTC
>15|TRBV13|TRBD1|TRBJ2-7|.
CASSFAGTGGAEQYF
TGTGCCAGCAGCTTCGCCGGGACAGGGGGCGCCGAGCAGTACTTC
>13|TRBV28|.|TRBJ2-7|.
CASSADSSYEQYF
TGTGCCTCCAGCGCGGACAGCTCCTACGAGCAGTACTTC
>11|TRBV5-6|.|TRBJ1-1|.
CASSMTDEAFF
TGTGCCAGCAGCATGACAGATGAAGCTTTCTTT
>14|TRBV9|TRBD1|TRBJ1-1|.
CASSSSGTAYEAFF
TGTGCCAGCAGCTCCTCCGGGACAGCCTATGAAGCTTTCTTT
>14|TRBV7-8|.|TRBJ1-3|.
CASRSQGAGNTIYF
TGTGCCAGCAGATCACAGGGTGCTGGAAACACCATATATTTT
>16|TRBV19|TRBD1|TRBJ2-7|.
CASSIRGGTAPYEQYF
TGTGCCAGTAGTATACGAGGTGGGACAGCTCCCTACGAGCAGTACTTC
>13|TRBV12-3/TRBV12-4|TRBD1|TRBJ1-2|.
CASRFLGQGGYTF
TGTGCCAGCAGGTTCCTAGGACAGGGTGGCTACACCTTC
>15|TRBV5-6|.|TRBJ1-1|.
CASSKVGHSNTEAFF
TGTGCCAGCAGTAAAGTTGGCCATTCGAACACTGAAGCTTTCTTT
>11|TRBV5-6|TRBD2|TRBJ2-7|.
CASSREGGEDF
TGTGCCAGCAGCAGAGAGGGAGGGGAGGACTTC
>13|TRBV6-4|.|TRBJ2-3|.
CASSDTGKDTQYF
TGTGCCAGCAGCGATACAGGGAAAGATACGCAGTATTTT
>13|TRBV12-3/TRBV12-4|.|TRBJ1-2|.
CASRVGQIYGYTF
TGTGCCAGCAGGGTAGGACAGATCTATGGCTACACCTTC
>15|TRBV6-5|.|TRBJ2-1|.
CASSSPPQGGNEQFF
TGTGCCAGCAGTTCCCCCCCCCAGGGGGGTAATGAGCAGTTCTTC